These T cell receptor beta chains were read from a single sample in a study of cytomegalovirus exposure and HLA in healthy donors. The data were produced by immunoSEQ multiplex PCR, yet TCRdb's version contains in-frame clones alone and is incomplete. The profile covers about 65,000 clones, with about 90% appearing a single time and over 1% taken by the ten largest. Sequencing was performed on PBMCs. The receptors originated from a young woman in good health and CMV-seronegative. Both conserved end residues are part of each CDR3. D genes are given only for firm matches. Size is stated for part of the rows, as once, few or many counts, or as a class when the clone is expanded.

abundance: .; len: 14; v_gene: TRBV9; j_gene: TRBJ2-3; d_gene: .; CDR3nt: TGTGCCAGCAGCACACCCCTTGGAGGAGATACGCAGTATTTT; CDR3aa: CASSTPLGGDTQYF
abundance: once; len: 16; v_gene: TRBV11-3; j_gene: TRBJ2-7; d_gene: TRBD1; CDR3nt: TGTGCCAGCAGCTACCTCGGGACAGGGATTTCCTACGAGCAGTACTTC; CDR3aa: CASSYLGTGISYEQYF
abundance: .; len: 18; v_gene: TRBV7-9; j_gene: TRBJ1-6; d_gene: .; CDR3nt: TGTGCCAGCAGCTTAGGCCCAAGTGGTAGCTCCTATAATTCACCCCTCCACTTT; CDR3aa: CASSLGPSGSSYNSPLHF
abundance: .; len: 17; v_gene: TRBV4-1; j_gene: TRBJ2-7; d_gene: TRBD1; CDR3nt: TGCGCCAGCAGCCAAGGCTGGGGGCGGACAGGGGCCCACGAGCAGTACTTC; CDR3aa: CASSQGWGRTGAHEQYF
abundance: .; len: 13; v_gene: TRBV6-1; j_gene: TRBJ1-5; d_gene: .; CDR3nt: TGTGCCAGCATGACAGTATTGGATCAGCCCCAGCATTTT; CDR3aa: CASMTVLDQPQHF
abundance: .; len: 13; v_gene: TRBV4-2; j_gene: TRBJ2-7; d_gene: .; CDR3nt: TGTGCCAGCAGCCAAGATTCTCGGGAGGAGCAGTACTTC; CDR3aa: CASSQDSREEQYF
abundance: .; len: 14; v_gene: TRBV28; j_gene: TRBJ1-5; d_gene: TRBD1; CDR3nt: TGTGCCAGCATCGACTCAGGGGGCCGTCAGCCCCAGCATTTT; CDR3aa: CASIDSGGRQPQHF
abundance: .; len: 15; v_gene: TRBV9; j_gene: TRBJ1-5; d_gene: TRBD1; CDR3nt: TGTGCCAGCAGCGTAGAGGGACAGGCCAATCAGCCCCAGCATTTT; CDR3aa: CASSVEGQANQPQHF
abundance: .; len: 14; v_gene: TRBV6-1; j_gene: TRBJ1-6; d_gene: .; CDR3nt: TGTGCCAGCAGTCAGGGAAGGGCGAGAGTACCCCTCCACTTT; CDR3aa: CASSQGRARVPLHF
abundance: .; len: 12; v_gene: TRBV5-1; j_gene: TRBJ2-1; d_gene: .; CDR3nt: TGCGCCAGCAGCCCAGACAGTCGGGAGCAGTTCTTC; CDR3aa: CASSPDSREQFF
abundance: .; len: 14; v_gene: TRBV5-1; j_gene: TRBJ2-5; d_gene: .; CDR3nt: TGCGCCAGCAGCTTGGTGCCCGGGGAAGAGACCCAGTACTTC; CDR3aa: CASSLVPGEETQYF
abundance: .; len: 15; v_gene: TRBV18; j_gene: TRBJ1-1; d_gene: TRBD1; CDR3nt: TGTGCCAGCTCCCGACAACAGGGGGCCAACACTGAAGCTTTCTTT; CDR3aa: CASSRQQGANTEAFF
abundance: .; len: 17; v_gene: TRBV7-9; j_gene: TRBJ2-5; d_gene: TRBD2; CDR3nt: TGTGCCAGCAGCTCGCAAGTAACTAGCGGGAGGAGGGAGACCCAGTACTTC; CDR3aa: CASSSQVTSGRRETQYF
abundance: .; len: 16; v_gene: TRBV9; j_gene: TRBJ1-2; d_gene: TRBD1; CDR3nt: TGTGCCAGCAGCGCCAGTAGACAGGGGACTAACTATGGCTACACCTTC; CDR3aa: CASSASRQGTNYGYTF
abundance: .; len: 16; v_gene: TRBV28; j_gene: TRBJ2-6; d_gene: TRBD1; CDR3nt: TGTGCCAGCGGGACAGGGGTTCCTCCTGGGGCCAACGTCCTGACTTTC; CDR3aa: CASGTGVPPGANVLTF
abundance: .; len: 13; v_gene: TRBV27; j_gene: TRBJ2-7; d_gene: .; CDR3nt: TGTGCCAGCAGGCCTTGGGGGGAATACGAGCAGTACTTC; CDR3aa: CASRPWGEYEQYF
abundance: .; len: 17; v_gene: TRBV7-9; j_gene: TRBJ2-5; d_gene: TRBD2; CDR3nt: TGTGCCAGCAGTCGCGGGACTAGCGGGGGCGATCAAGAGACCCAGTACTTC; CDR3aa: CASSRGTSGGDQETQYF
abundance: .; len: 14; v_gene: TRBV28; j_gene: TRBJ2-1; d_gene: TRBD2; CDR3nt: TGTGCCAGCAGTTTAGGCGGGAGGGGCAATGAGCAGTTCTTC; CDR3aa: CASSLGGRGNEQFF
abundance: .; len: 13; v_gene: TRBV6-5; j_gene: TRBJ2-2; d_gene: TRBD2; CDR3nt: TGTGCCAGCAGTTACGGGGGGGGCGGGGAGCTGTTTTTT; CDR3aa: CASSYGGGGELFF
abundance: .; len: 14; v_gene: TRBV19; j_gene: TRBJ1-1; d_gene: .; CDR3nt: TGTGCCAGTAGTCCCAGGCACTCGAACACTGAAGCTTTCTTT; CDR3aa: CASSPRHSNTEAFF
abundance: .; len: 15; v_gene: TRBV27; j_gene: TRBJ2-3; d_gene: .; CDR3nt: TGTGCCAGCAGTTTAATGGGACTTGAGCAGGATACGCAGTATTTT; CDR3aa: CASSLMGLEQDTQYF
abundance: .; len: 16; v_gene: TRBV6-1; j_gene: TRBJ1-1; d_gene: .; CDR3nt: TGTGCCAGCCGTGGGTCGGTACTCAATAGAAACACTGAAGCTTTCTTT; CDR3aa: CASRGSVLNRNTEAFF
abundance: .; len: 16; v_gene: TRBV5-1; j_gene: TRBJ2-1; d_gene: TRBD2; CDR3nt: TGCGCCAGCAGCTTGGCCGGGACTAGCGGGAGTGGTGAGCAGTTCTTC; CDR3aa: CASSLAGTSGSGEQFF
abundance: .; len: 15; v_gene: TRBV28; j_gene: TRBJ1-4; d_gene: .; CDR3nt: TGTGCCAGCAGCCCACTACAAACAACTAATGAAAAACTGTTTTTT; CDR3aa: CASSPLQTTNEKLFF
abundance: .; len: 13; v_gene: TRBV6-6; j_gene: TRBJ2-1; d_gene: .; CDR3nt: TGTGCCAGCAGTCCGAGCTCCTACAATGAGCAGTTCTTC; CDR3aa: CASSPSSYNEQFF
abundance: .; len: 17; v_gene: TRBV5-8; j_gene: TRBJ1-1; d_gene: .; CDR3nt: TGTGCCAGCAGCTTGCGGGTAGGCGCACGGATGAACACTGAAGCTTTCTTT; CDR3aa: CASSLRVGARMNTEAFF
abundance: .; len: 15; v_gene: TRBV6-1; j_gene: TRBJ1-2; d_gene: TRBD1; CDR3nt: TGTGCCAGCAGTGCAAACACCGGGACAGGGACTGGCTACACCTTC; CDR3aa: CASSANTGTGTGYTF
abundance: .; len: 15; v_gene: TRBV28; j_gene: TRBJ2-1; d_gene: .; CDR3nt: TGTGCCAGCAGCCCTCCTGAGCTCTCCTACAATGAGCAGTTCTTC; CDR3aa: CASSPPELSYNEQFF
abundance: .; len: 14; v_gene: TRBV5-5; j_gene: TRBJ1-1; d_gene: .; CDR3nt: TGTGCCAGCAGCTGGGGCAGGGTGAACACTGAAGCTTTCTTT; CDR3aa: CASSWGRVNTEAFF
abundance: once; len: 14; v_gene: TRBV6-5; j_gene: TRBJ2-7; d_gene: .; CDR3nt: TGTGCCAGCAGTTACGGATTAGGGGTCGGCGAGCAGTACTTC; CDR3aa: CASSYGLGVGEQYF
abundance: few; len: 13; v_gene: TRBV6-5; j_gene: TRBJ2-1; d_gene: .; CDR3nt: TGTGCCAGCAGTCCGGACACTGTCAATGAGCAGTTCTTC; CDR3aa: CASSPDTVNEQFF
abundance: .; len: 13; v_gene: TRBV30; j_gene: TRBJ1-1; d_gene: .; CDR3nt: TGTGCCTGGAGTACGAGGGCGAACACTGAAGCTTTCTTT; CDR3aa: CAWSTRANTEAFF
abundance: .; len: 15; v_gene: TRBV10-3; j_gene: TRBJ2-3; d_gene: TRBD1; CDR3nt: TGTGCCATCAGGGGGACAGGGAAAAGCACAGATACGCAGTATTTT; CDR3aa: CAIRGTGKSTDTQYF
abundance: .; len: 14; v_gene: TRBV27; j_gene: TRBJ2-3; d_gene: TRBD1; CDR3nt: TGTGCCAGCAGTTTACTCGGGACAGGGAGTACGCAGTATTTT; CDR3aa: CASSLLGTGSTQYF
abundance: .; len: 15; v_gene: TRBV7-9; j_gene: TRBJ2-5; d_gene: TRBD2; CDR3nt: TGTGCCAGCAGCTATCTAGCGGGAGGGCAAGAGACCCAGTACTTC; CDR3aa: CASSYLAGGQETQYF
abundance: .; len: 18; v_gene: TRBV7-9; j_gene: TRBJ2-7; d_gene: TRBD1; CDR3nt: TGTGCCAGCAGCTCAGGGACAGGGAGTGGTAGTAAGTACTACGAGCAGTACTTC; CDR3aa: CASSSGTGSGSKYYEQYF
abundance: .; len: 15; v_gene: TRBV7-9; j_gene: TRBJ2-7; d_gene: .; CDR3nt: TGTGCCAGCAGCCCACCCCTGGCCCCCACCTACGAGCAGTACTTC; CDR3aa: CASSPPLAPTYEQYF
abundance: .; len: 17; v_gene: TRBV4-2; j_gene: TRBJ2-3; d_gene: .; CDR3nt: TGTGCCAGCAGCCCCGAGGGAGGCCGAACCAACACAGATACGCAGTATTTT; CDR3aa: CASSPEGGRTNTDTQYF
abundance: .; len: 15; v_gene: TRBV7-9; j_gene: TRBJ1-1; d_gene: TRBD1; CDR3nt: TGTGCCAGCAGAAACGCAGGGGGCCGTTGGACTGAAGCTTTCTTT; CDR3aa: CASRNAGGRWTEAFF
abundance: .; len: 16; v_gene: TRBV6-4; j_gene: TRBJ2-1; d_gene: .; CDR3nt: TGTGCCAGCAGTGAGGTGACAGACCTACCCCCTTGGGAGCAGTTCTTC; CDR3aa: CASSEVTDLPPWEQFF
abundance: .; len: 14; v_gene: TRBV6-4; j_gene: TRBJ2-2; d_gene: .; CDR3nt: TGTGCCAGCAGTCTGCAGGAAGATACCGGGGAGCTGTTTTTT; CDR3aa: CASSLQEDTGELFF
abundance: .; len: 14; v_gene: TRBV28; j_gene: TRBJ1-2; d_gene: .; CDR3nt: TGTGCCAGCAGTTTCACTGGACATGACTATGGCTACACCTTC; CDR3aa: CASSFTGHDYGYTF
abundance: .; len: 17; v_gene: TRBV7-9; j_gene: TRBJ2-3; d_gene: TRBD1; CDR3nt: TGTGCCAGCAGTTCTCGGGACAGCCAAGCTAGCACAGATACGCAGTATTTT; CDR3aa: CASSSRDSQASTDTQYF
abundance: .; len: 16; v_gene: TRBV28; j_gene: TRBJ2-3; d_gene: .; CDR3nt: TGTGCCAGCAGTTTAGGGCCCGTGGTGGGCCCAGATACGCAGTATTTT; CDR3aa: CASSLGPVVGPDTQYF
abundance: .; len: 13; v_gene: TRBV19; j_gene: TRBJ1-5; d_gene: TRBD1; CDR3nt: TGTGCCAGTTCCCAGGGGGGCAATCAGCCCCAGCATTTT; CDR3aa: CASSQGGNQPQHF
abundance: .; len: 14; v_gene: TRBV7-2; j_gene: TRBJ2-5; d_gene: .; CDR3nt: TGTGCCAGCAGCTTAGACAGGGTAGAAGAGACCCAGTACTTC; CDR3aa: CASSLDRVEETQYF
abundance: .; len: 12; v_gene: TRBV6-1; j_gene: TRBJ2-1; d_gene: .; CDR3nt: TGTGCCAGCGCTCGGGCCTACAATGAGCAGTTCTTC; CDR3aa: CASARAYNEQFF